Listed here are 4 T cell receptor beta chains from one sample, sequenced in a study of blood T cell repertoires in COVID-19. Some clones are missing from TCRdb's copy, which holds only in-frame ones; the method was immunoSEQ multiplex PCR. This repertoire shows 200,000 to 250,000 clones, 80% found once; its top ten account for more than 10%. The sequencing input was peripheral blood. Receptors were obtained from a human donor in a cohort sampled during active COVID-19.

The chain uses TRBV5-1 and TRBJ1-1; 7 nucleotides line up with TRBD1. The junction had 6 bases not matched to a gene; V was cut back by 4 bases and J by 0 bases. The CDR3 extends over 15 amino acids. From germline, CDR1 is SGHRS and CDR2 YFSETQ. The CDR3 is CASSLLTGVNTEAFF. In DNA, the CDR3 is TGCGCCAGCAGCCTACTTACAGGGGTGAACACTGAAGCTTTCTTT.

The chain has TRBV16 and TRBJ1-2; D is ambiguous. V was trimmed by 0 bases and J by 6 bases, leaving 14 bases between them. Germline loops: CDR1 KGHSY, CDR2 FQNENV. This CDR3 is 15 amino acids long. For the CDR3, the DNA is TGTGCCAGCAGCCAATCTAGCAACCGTCCAAATGGCTACACCTTC. It is translated as CASSQSSNRPNGYTF.

The chain links TRBV10-3 to TRBJ1-6; tentative D call: TRBD1 (5 bases). This CDR3 contains 12 residues. Germline CDR1 reads ENHRY; CDR2 reads SYGVKD. V lost 11 bases to trimming and J lost 12 bases, with 17 bases between them. The CDR3 DNA reads TGTGCCGCCAACCCAGGGTCAAAACCCCTCCACTTT. As protein: CAANPGSKPLHF.

V usage is TRBV18 and J usage is TRBJ1-1; D possibly corresponds to TRBD1 (5 bases). This CDR3 spans 13 amino acids. Germline V gene data show CDR1 as KGHSH and CDR2 as LQKENI. Trimming stripped 3 bases from V and 1 base from J, with 6 bases between. The CDR3 protein is CASSPRGNTEAFF. As DNA, the CDR3 is TGTGCCAGCTCACCTAGGGGGAACACTGAAGCTTTCTTT. Together with reference TRBV18 and TRBJ1-1, the CDR3 gives the full variable domain: NAGVMQNPRHLVRRRGQEARLRCSPMKGHSHVYWYRQLPEEGLKFMVYLQKENIIDESGMPKERFSAEFPKEGPSILRIQQVVRGDSAAYFCASSPRGNTEAFFGQGTRLTVV.